A single sample gave rise to the 4 T cell receptor beta chains below, sequenced in a study of T cells in women clearing cervical HPV infection. TCRdb's copy holds only in-frame clones and misses some; the assay was immunoSEQ multiplex PCR. The specimen's table records approximately 17,000 clones. The specimen was blood buffy coat. The receptors come from a woman aged 18-70 years with a cervical HPV16 infection that either progressed to CIN3+ or cleared (not recorded which).

On this clone: Read data end 3 residues before the CDR3 end; the end is taken from the germline J gene. The chain recombines TRBV5-5 with TRBJ2-7; no reliable D call. The ends were cut back, 2 bases at V and 3 bases at J, with 6 bases in the middle. CDR1 is SGHKS, CDR2 YYEKEE, per germline (reference sequence). The CDR3 covers 12 residues. The part of the CDR3 DNA that was read is TGTGCCAGCAGCTTATCCCTCTACGAG. This encodes CASSLSLYE. Given in full, the CDR3 is CASSLSLYEQYF.

For this clone: Coverage ceases 3 residues before the CDR3 finishes, and the germline J gene fills in the end. This rearrangement joins TRBV6-1 to TRBJ1-1; D is perhaps TRBD1 (6 bases). V lost 1 base, J lost 4 bases, and 16 bases lay in between. The CDR3 is 16 amino acids. Germline CDR1 reads MNHNS; CDR2 reads SASEGT. CDR3 DNA (partial): TGTGCCAGCAGTGAAGAACGTAGGACAGTGGGCACTGAA. Its translation is CASSEERRTVGTE. The CDR3, in full, reads CASSEERRTVGTEAFF.

Notes on this clone: The read terminates 3 residues before the CDR3 end, so the remaining end is supplied by the germline J gene. The chain couples TRBV14 to TRBJ1-2, with 9 bases matching TRBD1. V trimming: 4 bases; J trimming: 5 bases; junction bases outside the gene matches: 8. This CDR3 contains 15 residues. The germline gives CDR1 SGHDN, CDR2 FVKESK. CDR3 region: CASSPSGTGPYGYTF. CDR3 DNA, as far as it was read: TGTGCCAGCAGCCCTTCCGGGACAGGGCCTTATGGC.

Concerning this clone: With the read ending 3 residues before the CDR3 end, the germline J gene is used to fill in that end. The chain uses TRBV29-1 and TRBJ1-2; 8 bases are shared with TRBD1. The V segment lost 6 bases and the J segment 7 bases; nucleotides outside the gene matches: 4. CDR3 length equals 11 residues. Germline CDR1 and CDR2: SQVTM and ANQGSEA. The DNA read from the CDR3 is TGCAGCGTAGACGACAGGGGTGGC. Translating it yields CSVDDRGG. Given in full, the CDR3 is CSVDDRGGYTF.